These 18 T cell receptor beta chains share one sample of origin, sequenced in a study of beta chain features in type 1 diabetes. Investigators reverse transcribed all isolated RNA, so they sequenced expressed TCRB transcripts. The repertoire was sequenced with immunoSEQ multiplex PCR; TCRdb's copy has only in-frame clones and lacks some. The repertoire consists of some 220,000 clones, with roughly 10% occurring once and the leading ten covering 1% to 1.5%. The sample taken for sequencing was central memory CD4+ T cells from blood. Receptor source: a man between 18 and 35 years old in good health.

The gene calls are TRBV30 and TRBJ2-7; D not certain. The CDR3 spans 14 residues. V was pared by 2 bases and J by 5 bases, with 16 bases between. Germline values: CDR1 GTSNPN, CDR2 SVGIG (reference sequence). The CDR3 nucleotides read TGTGCCTGGAGTCAGACACCCTCCAACGACGAGCAGTACTTC. Translation: CAWSQTPSNDEQYF. Variable domain in full (rest from reference TRBV30 and TRBJ2-7): SQTIHQWPATLVQPVGSPLSLECTVEGTSNPNLYWYRQAAGRGLQLLFYSVGIGQISSEVPQNLSASRPQDRQFILSSKKLLLSDSGFYLCAWSQTPSNDEQYFGPGTRLTVT.

The gene calls are TRBV15 and TRBJ2-7; no reliable D call. Germline lookup yields CDR1 LNHNV and CDR2 YYDKDF (reference sequence). The CDR3 totals 14 residues. V was trimmed by 0 bases and J by 3 bases, leaving 9 bases between them. CDR3 amino acids: CATSREGRNYEQYF. The CDR3 DNA sequence: TGTGCCACCAGCAGAGAGGGCAGGAACTACGAGCAGTACTTC.

This sequence joins TRBV10-3 and TRBJ1-3, with no clear D. There are 13 residues in the CDR3. Per germline, CDR1 ENHRY and CDR2 SYGVKD. The germline V and J ends were trimmed by 6 bases and 2 bases, with 8 bases remaining between them. This chain's CDR3 is CAISPAAGNTIYF. CDR3 nucleotides: TGTGCCATCAGCCCGGCTGCTGGAAACACCATATATTTT.

This chain joins TRBV4-1 and TRBJ2-7; tentatively, D is TRBD2 (5 bases). The germline CDR1 and CDR2 sequences are MGHRA and YSYEKL. CDR3 length: 13 residues. With 4 bases removed from V and 7 bases from J, the gap between germline ends came to 14 bases. The CDR3 spells CASSRKAPGEQYF. The CDR3 DNA is TGCGCCAGCAGCCGGAAGGCGCCGGGGGAGCAGTACTTC.

The chain combines TRBV5-4 with TRBJ1-2; D unresolved. Germline V gene lookup returns CDR1 SGHNT and CDR2 YYREEE (reference sequence). Trimming took 5 bases from V and 3 from J, leaving 8 bases between them. The CDR3 runs 12 residues. CDR3 coding DNA: TGTGCCAGCAGTTCTGACTACTATGGCTACACCTTC. The encoded protein is CASSSDYYGYTF.

This clone has only a few counts. V gene TRBV6-1 combines with J gene TRBJ1-1, with TRBD1 identical over 7 bases. This CDR3 region has 13 residues. The V gene end was trimmed by 6 bases and the J gene end by 4 bases; junction bases not matched to a gene: 5. The V gene's germline CDR1 is MNHNS and CDR2 SASEGT. The CDR3 DNA follows: TGTGCCAGCAGGAGGGGACAGCTCACTGAAGCTTTCTTT. Its protein is CASRRGQLTEAFF.

This clone was detected ten times or more. This chain's CDR3 is CSVALNRDADTQYF. CDR3 DNA: TGCAGCGTGGCCCTGAACAGGGACGCAGATACGCAGTATTTT. The chain carries TRBV29-1 and TRBJ2-3, with D tentatively TRBD1 (6 bases). The germline CDR1 and CDR2 sequences are SQVTM and ANQGSEA. The CDR3 loop spans 14 amino acids. Trimming removed 6 bases at V and 4 bases at J, with 17 bases between.

This rearrangement joins TRBV9 to TRBJ2-7, with D perhaps being TRBD1 or TRBD2 (6 bases each). The CDR3 spans 14 residues. V shed 4 bases and J shed 3 bases, with 14 bases lying between them. Germline CDR1 is SGDLS and CDR2 is YYNGEE. As DNA, the CDR3 is TGTGCCAGCAGCCCCCGAGGGGGAGGCTACGAGCAGTACTTC. It encodes CASSPRGGGYEQYF.

The chain employs TRBV5-1 and TRBJ1-2; D not resolved. CDR3 size: 14 residues. Trimming removed 0 bases from V and 2 bases from J, with 8 bases in between. Per the germline V gene, CDR1 is SGHRS and CDR2 is YFSETQ. The CDR3 DNA reads as TGCGCCAGCAGCTTGGATTCGGTCAACTATGGCTACACCTTC. It yields the protein CASSLDSVNYGYTF.

There are many counts of this clone. The chain couples TRBV14 to TRBJ2-7, with a weak D call TRBD2 (5 bases). Germline V CDR1 and CDR2: SGHDN, FVKESK. V lost 1 base and J lost 9, with 16 bases in between. The CDR3 contains 14 residues. The CDR3 protein is CASSQGEFIIGQYF. CDR3 sequence (DNA): TGTGCCAGCAGCCAAGGGGAGTTCATAATCGGGCAGTACTTC.

The chain combines TRBV29-1 with TRBJ2-5; 7 nucleotides agree with TRBD2. The V gene's germline CDR1 is SQVTM and CDR2 ANQGSEA. The CDR3 spans 14 residues. The V and J ends lost 6 bases and 1 base, in that order; junction bases with no gene match: 8. CDR3 in DNA: TGCAGCGTGGTCGAGCGGGACTTCCAAGAGACCCAGTACTTC. Its protein is CSVVERDFQETQYF.

This clone was recorded at least ten times. This chain connects TRBV30 to TRBJ1-2; D not resolved. Trimming took 1 base from V and 8 from J, leaving 14 bases between them. The CDR3 is 13 residues long. In germline, CDR1 is GTSNPN, CDR2 SVGIG (reference sequence). The CDR3 DNA reads TGTGCCTGGAGTGAACTCCGGGATCGGGGCTACACCTTC. Its translation: CAWSELRDRGYTF.

The sample holds many counts of this clone. This chain uses TRBV19 with TRBJ2-7; tentatively, D is TRBD2 (6 bases). V dropped 4 bases and J dropped 7 bases, with 14 bases sitting between them. CDR1 LNHDA and CDR2 SQIVND come from the germline V gene (reference sequence). The CDR3 has 13 amino acids. The CDR3 DNA reads TGTGCCAGTAGTAAAGGGGCGCGGGATGAGCAGTACTTC. It translates to CASSKGARDEQYF.

The chain employs TRBV7-2 and TRBJ2-1; D might be TRBD2 (5 bases). The CDR3 covers 15 residues. Germline V gives CDR1 SGHTA, CDR2 FQGNSA. V was clipped by 3 bases and J by 6 bases, with 15 bases between them. The CDR3 loop is CASSFRGGESNEQFF. CDR3 bases: TGTGCCAGCAGCTTCCGCGGTGGGGAGAGCAATGAGCAGTTCTTC.

This clone was counted a few times. The chain recombines TRBV7-8 with TRBJ2-2, with a possible D match to TRBD2 (6 bases). Germline CDR1 SGHVS, CDR2 FQNEAQ. The CDR3 covers 16 residues. V gave up 10 bases and J gave up 4 bases, with 22 bases separating them. CDR3 residues: CATRPPGASRTGELFF. In DNA form, the CDR3 reads TGTGCCACACGCCCTCCGGGAGCCTCGCGCACCGGGGAGCTGTTTTTT.

This clone came up many times. The chain joins TRBV10-3 to TRBJ2-1, with D perhaps being TRBD1 or TRBD2 (5 bases each). The CDR3 consists of 13 residues. Germline V CDR1 and CDR2: ENHRY, SYGVKD. V was shortened by 2 bases and J by 12 bases, with 14 bases between the two germline ends. The CDR3 is CAISEEGREGQFF. CDR3 nucleotide sequence: TGTGCCATCAGTGAGGAGGGACGAGAGGGGCAGTTCTTC.

This clone was seen only a few times. Here the CDR3 reads CASSPRDIGNEQFF. The CDR3 nucleotides read TGTGCCAGCAGCCCCCGGGACATCGGTAATGAGCAGTTCTTC. J is TRBJ2-1 and V is TRBV7-8; D is possibly TRBD1 (6 bases). This CDR3 comprises 14 residues. The V gene's germline CDR1 is SGHVS and CDR2 FQNEAQ. With 5 bases removed from V and 7 bases from J, the gap between germline ends came to 15 bases.

The chain combines TRBV28 with TRBJ2-1; D unclear. The CDR3 is 15 residues long. V lost 1 base to trimming and J lost 7 bases, with 14 bases between them. CDR1 is MDHEN and CDR2 is SYDVKM in the germline V gene. This chain's CDR3 is CASSLYSTSKNEQFF. The CDR3, as DNA: TGTGCCAGCAGTTTATATTCGACTTCTAAGAATGAGCAGTTCTTC.